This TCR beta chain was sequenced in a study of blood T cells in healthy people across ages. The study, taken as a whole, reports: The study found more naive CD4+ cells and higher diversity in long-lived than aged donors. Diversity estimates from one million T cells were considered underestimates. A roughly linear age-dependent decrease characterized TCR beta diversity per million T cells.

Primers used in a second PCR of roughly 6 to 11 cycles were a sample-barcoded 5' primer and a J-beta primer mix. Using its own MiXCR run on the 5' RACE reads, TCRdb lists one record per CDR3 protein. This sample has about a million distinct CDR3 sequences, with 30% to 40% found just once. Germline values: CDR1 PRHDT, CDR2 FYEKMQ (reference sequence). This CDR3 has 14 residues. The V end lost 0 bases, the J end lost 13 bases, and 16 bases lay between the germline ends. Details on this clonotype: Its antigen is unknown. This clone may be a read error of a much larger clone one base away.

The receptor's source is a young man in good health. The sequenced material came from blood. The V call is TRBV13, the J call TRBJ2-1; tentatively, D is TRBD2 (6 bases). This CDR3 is CASSLGGGGETQFF. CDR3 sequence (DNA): TGTGCCAGCAGCTTAGGGGGGGGAGGAGAGACCCAGTTCTTC. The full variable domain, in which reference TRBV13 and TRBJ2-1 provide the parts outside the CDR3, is AAGVIQSPRHLIKEKRETATLKCYPIPRHDTVYWYQQGPGQDPQFLISFYEKMQSDKGSIPDRFSAQQFSDYHSELNMSSLELGDSALYFCASSLGGGGETQFFGPGTRLTVL.